These T cell receptor beta chains were read from a single sample in a study of blood T cell repertoires in COVID-19. Sequencing was performed with immunoSEQ multiplex PCR; in TCRdb, only in-frame clones are kept and a portion is missing. Of about 140,000 clones in the sample, approximately 87% are singletons; the top ten hold approximately 4%. Sequencing input: PBMCs or T cells enriched from blood (not recorded which). The source of these receptors is a man in his fifties in a cohort exposed to, infected with or recovered from COVID-19 (not recorded which). Both conserved end residues are part of each CDR3. D genes are given only for firm matches. A clone size is listed for some rows: how often the clone was seen (once, few, many), or a class if it is expanded.

V,size,D,J,DNA,CDR3
TRBV9,-,TRBD2,TRBJ2-3,TGTGCCAGCAGCGTAGGGGGGACTAGCGGATTCACAGATACGCAGTATTTT,CASSVGGTSGFTDTQYF
TRBV9,-,-,TRBJ2-1,TGTGCCAGCAGCGTAACAGAGAGCTCCTACAATGAGCAGTTCTTC,CASSVTESSYNEQFF
TRBV3-1/TRBV3-2,-,-,TRBJ1-1,TGTGCCAGCAGCCTATCTAATTGGGGGCGGGACACTGAAGCTTTCTTT,CASSLSNWGRDTEAFF
TRBV6-5,once,-,TRBJ1-2,TGTGCCAGCAGATCAGGCTATGGCTACACCTTC,CASRSGYGYTF
TRBV11-3,-,-,TRBJ2-2,TGTGCCAGCAGCTTATCAGGGGCGGGCACCGGGGAGCTGTTTTTT,CASSLSGAGTGELFF
TRBV6-1,-,-,TRBJ1-2,TGTGCCAGCAGTGAGAGTTTTGGAGGACCCATCTATGGCTACACCTTC,CASSESFGGPIYGYTF
TRBV5-4,-,-,TRBJ2-3,TGTGCCAGCAGCTTGGCTGGTGGGGCGGGGACGGCCCTAAATACGCAGTATTTT,CASSLAGGAGTALNTQYF
TRBV7-9,-,TRBD1,TRBJ1-2,TGTGCCAGCAGCTTAGAAGGGTGGACAGGACTTAACTATGGCTACACCTTC,CASSLEGWTGLNYGYTF
TRBV27,-,-,TRBJ1-1,TGTGCCGCCGGAGGGACTTTCTTT,CAAGGTFF
TRBV4-3,-,TRBD1,TRBJ1-2,TGCGCCAGCAGCCAAGATCTAGGGACAGGGTATGGCTACACCTTC,CASSQDLGTGYGYTF
TRBV7-9,few,TRBD1,TRBJ2-5,TGTGCCAGCAGCTTTGCAGACAGGGAGGAGACCCAGTACTTC,CASSFADREETQYF
TRBV13,-,TRBD1,TRBJ2-5,TGTGCCAGCGTAGACCGGGACAGGGGCGAAGAGACCCAGTACTTC,CASVDRDRGEETQYF
TRBV27,-,TRBD1,TRBJ2-7,TGTGCCAGCAGCCCACCGGGACAGTACGAGCAGTACTTC,CASSPPGQYEQYF
TRBV9,-,TRBD1,TRBJ2-7,TGTGCCAGCAGCCCCGGGACAGGGTACTACGAGCAGTACTTC,CASSPGTGYYEQYF
TRBV21-1,-,-,TRBJ1-5,TGTGCCACCTTAAAGGACAGTAAATATAGCAATCAGCCCCAGCATTTT,CATLKDSKYSNQPQHF
TRBV7-9,-,-,TRBJ2-3,TGTGCCAGCAGCTCCACTGCGGGGGCCCCAAGCACAGATACGCAGTATTTT,CASSSTAGAPSTDTQYF
TRBV3-1/TRBV3-2,few,-,TRBJ2-7,TGTGCCAGCCGACTCCTGGACAAGCAATACTTC,CASRLLDKQYF
TRBV30,-,TRBD1,TRBJ1-1,TGTGCCTGGACCACAGGGGGCAACACTGAAGCTTTCTTT,CAWTTGGNTEAFF
TRBV5-8,-,TRBD2,TRBJ2-3,TGTGCCAGCAGCTCAGGACTCCTGACTAGCGCGGATACGCAGTATTTT,CASSSGLLTSADTQYF
TRBV19,-,TRBD2,TRBJ2-7,TGTGCCAGTAGTATAAGGACTAGCGGCTCCTACGAGCAGTACTTC,CASSIRTSGSYEQYF
TRBV5-3,-,-,TRBJ1-2,TGTGCCAGAAAGCGGGGAAACTATGGCTACACCTTC,CARKRGNYGYTF
TRBV6-5,-,TRBD1,TRBJ1-1,TGTGCCAGCAGCCGGGACAGGGGGAGATCTGAAGCTTTCTTT,CASSRDRGRSEAFF
TRBV28,-,TRBD1,TRBJ1-5,TGTGCCAGCAGTCCACCCCCGGGGACAGGTCAGCCCCAGCATTTT,CASSPPPGTGQPQHF
TRBV10-3,many,-,TRBJ2-7,TGTGCCATCAGTGAGTCGCCGGGAGAGTTCTCCTACGAGCAGTACTTC,CAISESPGEFSYEQYF
TRBV5-1,-,TRBD2,TRBJ2-1,TGCGCCAGCAGCTTGGTAACTAGCGGGGGGAGCTCCTACAATGAGCAGTTCTTC,CASSLVTSGGSSYNEQFF
TRBV30,-,TRBD1,TRBJ1-1,TGTGCCTGGGACAGGGGGCTGAACACTGAAGCTTTCTTT,CAWDRGLNTEAFF
TRBV11-2,once,TRBD2,TRBJ2-7,TGTGCCAGCAGCTTGACTAGCGGGAGATACGAGCAGTACTTC,CASSLTSGRYEQYF
TRBV19,-,TRBD1,TRBJ1-5,TGTGCCAGTAGTCCCCGGACAGGGTCAAATCAGCCCCAGCATTTT,CASSPRTGSNQPQHF
TRBV24-1,-,TRBD1,TRBJ2-1,TGTGCCACCAGTGATTTGGAGGGACAGGCAGTTGTCGGCTCCTACAATGAGCAGTTCTTC,CATSDLEGQAVVGSYNEQFF
TRBV5-4,-,-,TRBJ1-2,TGTGCCAGCAGCTTGGCCGCAGGTGCTAACTATGGCTACACCTTC,CASSLAAGANYGYTF
TRBV19,-,TRBD1,TRBJ1-3,TGTGCCAGTAGTCCCGGACAGGGTGCCATTTCTGGAAACACCATATATTTT,CASSPGQGAISGNTIYF
TRBV25-1,-,-,TRBJ2-3,TGTGCCAGCAGTGAGATCCTCGGGACAGATACGCAGTATTTT,CASSEILGTDTQYF
TRBV28,-,-,TRBJ1-1,TGTGCCAGCCCTCAGGCCAGAGGAGGGCGTTGGGCCACTGAAGCTTTCTTT,CASPQARGGRWATEAFF
TRBV28,-,TRBD1,TRBJ2-2,TGTGCCACCCAGACAGGGTTCACCGGGGAGCTGTTTTTT,CATQTGFTGELFF
TRBV18,-,TRBD2,TRBJ2-5,TGTGCCAGCTCCCTAGATGGACTAGCGGGAGGCCAAGAGACCCAGTACTTC,CASSLDGLAGGQETQYF
TRBV6-6,-,TRBD1,TRBJ1-2,TGTGCCAGCAGAGCAAGCCAGACAGGGGTTAACTATGGCTACACCTTC,CASRASQTGVNYGYTF
TRBV29-1,-,-,TRBJ2-5,TGCAGCGCCCAGGCAGGGACACTAGAGACCCAGTACTTC,CSAQAGTLETQYF
TRBV7-2,-,-,TRBJ1-1,TGTGCCAGCAGCTTGCAGGCCATGAACACTGAAGCTTTCTTT,CASSLQAMNTEAFF
TRBV4-2,-,-,TRBJ1-2,TGTGCCAGCAGCCCTGAGGGAGGTCCTAACTATGGCTACACCTTC,CASSPEGGPNYGYTF
TRBV4-3,-,TRBD1,TRBJ1-2,TGCGCCAGCAGCCAAGATATTGGACAGGGGGCAATCTATGGCTACACCTTC,CASSQDIGQGAIYGYTF
TRBV18,-,-,TRBJ2-6,TGTGCCAGCTCACCCAGACTCCAACGAGGGGCCAACGTCCTGACTTTC,CASSPRLQRGANVLTF
TRBV18,-,TRBD1,TRBJ2-7,TGTGCCAGCTCACCACCGGCGGGACAGGCCTACGAGCAGTACTTC,CASSPPAGQAYEQYF
TRBV3-1/TRBV3-2,-,-,TRBJ2-7,TGTGCCAGCAGCCAAGGTGGGGCGGGATTCTCCTACGAGCAGTACTTC,CASSQGGAGFSYEQYF
TRBV9,once,TRBD2,TRBJ2-3,TGTGCCAGCAGCGTAGGGCTAGCGGCCGATACGCAGTATTTT,CASSVGLAADTQYF
TRBV24-1,-,TRBD1,TRBJ1-5,TGTGCCACCGCCTCGGGGACAGCGTATAGCAATCAGCCCCAGCATTTT,CATASGTAYSNQPQHF
TRBV3-1/TRBV3-2,few,TRBD1,TRBJ1-1,TGTGCCAGCAGCCAAGACCTAGGGGGACAGCTTAGGTGGGTATCTGAAGCTTTCTTT,CASSQDLGGQLRWVSEAFF
TRBV9,-,-,TRBJ2-2,TGTGCCAGCCAGGGGGGGAACACCGGGGAGCTGTTTTTT,CASQGGNTGELFF
TRBV19,-,-,TRBJ1-4,TGTGCCAGTAGCCCGGGAGTCTATGCAACTAATGAAAAACTGTTTTTT,CASSPGVYATNEKLFF
TRBV12-3/TRBV12-4,-,-,TRBJ2-7,TGTGCCAGCAGTAGACTAAGCTACGAGCAGTACTTC,CASSRLSYEQYF
TRBV28,-,TRBD2,TRBJ2-7,TGTGCCAGCAGTTGGACGGCCGCGGGGGGGTTCGGCGAGCAGTACTTC,CASSWTAAGGFGEQYF
TRBV5-1,-,-,TRBJ1-2,TGCGCCAGCAGCTCCAATGCTAACTATGGCTACACCTTC,CASSSNANYGYTF